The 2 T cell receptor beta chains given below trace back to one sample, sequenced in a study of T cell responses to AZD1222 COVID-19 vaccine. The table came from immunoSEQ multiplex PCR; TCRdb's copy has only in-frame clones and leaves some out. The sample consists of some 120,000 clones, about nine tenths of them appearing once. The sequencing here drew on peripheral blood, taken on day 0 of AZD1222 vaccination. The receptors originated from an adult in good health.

The CDR3 region is CASSNRVLSGNTIYF. As DNA, the CDR3 is TGTGCCAGCAGCAACAGGGTTCTCTCGGGAAACACCATATATTTT. The chain combines TRBV7-6 with TRBJ1-3; tentatively, D is TRBD1 (6 bases). V was cut by 5 bases and J by 4 bases, with 15 bases left in between. The CDR3 runs to 15 residues. Germline assignment: CDR1 SGHVS and CDR2 FNYEAQ. Combining the CDR3 with reference TRBV7-6 and TRBJ1-3 gives the whole variable domain GAGVSQSPRYKVTKRGQDVALRCDPISGHVSLYWYRQALGQGPEFLTYFNYEAQQDKSGLPNDRFSAERPEGSISTLTIQRTEQRDSAMYRCASSNRVLSGNTIYFGEGSWLTVV.

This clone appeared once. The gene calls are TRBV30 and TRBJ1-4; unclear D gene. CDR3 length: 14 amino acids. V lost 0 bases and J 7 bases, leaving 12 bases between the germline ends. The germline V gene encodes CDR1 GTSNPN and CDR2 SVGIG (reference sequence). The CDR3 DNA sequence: TGTGCCTGGAGTGTATTAAGAAACGCTGAAAAACTGTTTTTT. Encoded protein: CAWSVLRNAEKLFF.